This T cell receptor (beta chain) was profiled in a study of shared clonotypes between healthy human individuals. Study as a whole: CD8 memory received one plate per donor, CD8 naive two, CD4 memory three and CD4 naive three.

About this clone itself: The antigen remains unidentified.

Germline V gene data show CDR1 as SQVTM and CDR2 as ANQGSEA. The V gene lost 7 bases and the J gene lost 6 bases, with 12 bases spanning the gap. This CDR3 contains 12 residues. TCRdb keeps only in-frame clones here, not all; method: immunoSEQ multiplex PCR. In the table there are some 630,000 clones, around 96% of which are singletons. Findings and caveats of the study: Some naive CD4 clonotypes, 4% to 6%, turned up in common across a few donors. Clonotypes shared by all four sorted-subset donors had higher generation probabilities than non-shared clonotypes.

Naive CD8 isolation took CD45RO-negative cells positively selected for CCR7 and excluded terminally differentiated effector memory CD45RA+ cells. The sample comprised naive CD8+ T cells sorted from blood. This clonotype was sampled from a woman aged 30 to 39 in good health. The V call is TRBV29-1, the J call TRBJ2-2; D perhaps matches TRBD2 (6 bases). The CDR3 loop reads CSGIGDSGELFF. CDR3 in DNA: TGCAGCGGCATCGGGGACTCCGGGGAGCTGTTTTTT.